The entry that follows covers one TCR beta chain sequence. The data were taken from a study of blood T cell repertoires in COVID-19. As for the study in general: Researchers got acute and convalescent COVID-19 samples from the United States, Italy and Spain. The cDNA or gDNA used as material had been derived from T cells, B-cell-depleted T cells, or PBMCs.

Original processing methods: Reference gene primers were amplified, and this amplification served to estimate nucleated cell counts. The assay was immunoSEQ multiplex PCR, and TCRdb's table has in-frame clones only and misses some. V and J calls and clone size come straight from that table; D and trimming were deduced from the DNA. Among fewer than 250,000 clones, more than 85% were seen once, and the ten largest hold less than 1.5%. This clonotype originated in a man aged 30-40 years with acute or convalescent COVID-19. Material: peripheral blood.

The CDR3 reads CASSLQQSNGYTF. In nucleotides, the CDR3 is TGTGCCAGCAGTTTACAACAATCCAATGGCTACACCTTC. The genes are TRBV28 and TRBJ1-2; D gene unclear. CDR1 and CDR2 (germline): MDHEN, SYDVKM. The CDR3 loop spans 13 amino acids. V was trimmed by 2 bases and J by 6 bases, leaving 10 bases between them.